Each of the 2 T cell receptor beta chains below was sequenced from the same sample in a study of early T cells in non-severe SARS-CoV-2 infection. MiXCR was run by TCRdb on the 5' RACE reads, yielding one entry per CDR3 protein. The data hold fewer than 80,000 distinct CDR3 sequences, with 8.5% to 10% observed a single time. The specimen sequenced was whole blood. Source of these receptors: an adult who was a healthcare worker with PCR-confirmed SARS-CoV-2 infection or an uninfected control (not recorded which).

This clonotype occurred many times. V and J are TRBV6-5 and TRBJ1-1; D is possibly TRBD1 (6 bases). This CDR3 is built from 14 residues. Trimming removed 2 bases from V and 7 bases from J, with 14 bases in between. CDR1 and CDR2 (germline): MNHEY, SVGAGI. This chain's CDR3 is CASSYGTGLGEAFF. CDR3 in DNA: TGTGCCAGCAGTTACGGAACAGGGTTGGGTGAAGCTTTCTTT.

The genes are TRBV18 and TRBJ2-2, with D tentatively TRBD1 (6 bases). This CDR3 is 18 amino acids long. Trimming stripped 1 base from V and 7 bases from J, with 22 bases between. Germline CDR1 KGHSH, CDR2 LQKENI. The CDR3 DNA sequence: TGTGCCAGCTCACCACGACAGGCAGGGTCAGGACCCAACGGGGAGCTGTTTTTT. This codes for CASSPRQAGSGPNGELFF.